A selection of T cell receptor beta chains follows, all from one sample in a study of tumor-infiltrating lymphocytes in primary liver carcinoma. Via MiXCR, TCRdb re-called the multiplex PCR reads, giving one row per CDR3 protein. The sample carries tens of thousands of distinct CDR3 sequences, 60% to 80% recorded once. The sample taken for sequencing was liver tumor tissue from sampling region 5. Receptors were obtained from a man in his forties or fifties with primary liver carcinoma and hepatitis B virus infection. Each CDR3 is given with its conserved first and last residue. A D gene is named only where the DNA matches it firmly. The listing skips clone size in some rows; elsewhere it reads once, few, many or a size class.

>many|TRBD2|16|TRBV9|TRBJ2-3
TGTGCCAGCAGCGCCTTACTAGCGGGCATCGTGGATACGCAGTATTTT
CASSALLAGIVDTQYF
>.|TRBD1|15|TRBV12-3/TRBV12-4|TRBJ2-2
TGTACCAGCAGGGATCGACAGGGGGCCACCGGGGAGCTGTTTTTC
CTSRDRQGATGELFF
>.|.|17|TRBV5-1|TRBJ1-1
TGCGCCAGCAGCCCGAGGGTCCATGGGGACTTAGGTACTGAAGCTTTCTTT
CASSPRVHGDLGTEAFF
>.|TRBD2|16|TRBV5-1|TRBJ2-5
TGCGACAGCAGCCTGTCGGGAGGTCTTCGCCAAGAGACCCAGTACTTC
CDSSLSGGLRQETQYF
>.|.|15|TRBV14|TRBJ2-7
TGTGCCAGCAGCCGAGAACACTCTTTTAATTACGAGCAGTACTTC
CASSREHSFNYEQYF
>.|TRBD2|16|TRBV7-8|TRBJ2-5
TGTGCCAGCAGCCGAAGGGCGGGAGTGAGCGAAGAGAACCAGTACTTC
CASSRRAGVSEENQYF
>.|TRBD1|14|TRBV5-1|TRBJ1-1
TGCTCCAGCAGCGCCGCAGGGGGCTATACTGTAGCTTTCTTT
CSSSAAGGYTVAFF
>once|.|16|TRBV7-8|TRBJ2-3
TGTGGCAGCAGTTCAACAGGGGGGGGATATTCGGATACACAGTATTTT
CGSSSTGGGYSDTQYF
>.|.|17|TRBV11-1|TRBJ1-2
TGTGCCAGCAGCCGAACCTTGACATTAATAGCTAACTATGGCTACACCTTC
CASSRTLTLIANYGYTF
>.|.|16|TRBV5-6|TRBJ1-2
TGTGCCAGCAGCTTCCGCGACAGGATCGTCGACTATGGCTACACCTTC
CASSFRDRIVDYGYTF
>.|TRBD1|17|TRBV6-1|TRBJ1-1
TGTGCCAGAAGTGAAGGTGAAGGGCAGGGGGCTAACATTGAAGCTCTCTTT
CARSEGEGQGANIEALF
>many|.|15|TRBV5-1|TRBJ1-5
TGCGCCAGCAGCCCAGGGGCGAATAGCAATCAGCCCCAGCATTTT
CASSPGANSNQPQHF
>.|.|17|TRBV4-2|TRBJ1-1
TGTGCCAGCAGCCAAGAGGCCGTCGGGGGCCGGTCGCTTCCTCCAGTCTTC
CASSQEAVGGRSLPPVF
>.|TRBD1|15|TRBV30|TRBJ2-5
TGTGCCTGGAGTATTGGGACAGGGGGCCGAGAGACCCAGTACTTC
CAWSIGTGGRETQYF
>.|TRBD1|13|TRBV12-3/TRBV12-4|TRBJ2-1
TGTGCCAGCAGCGGCCAGGGGGCTGGTGAGCAGTTCTTC
CASSGQGAGEQFF
>.|.|14|TRBV29-1|TRBJ1-2
TGCAGCGTTGAGGCGAAAGAAGGGGTGGATGGCTGCACCTTC
CSVEAKEGVDGCTF
>.|.|11|TRBV13|TRBJ2-1
TGTGCCGGCAACAAGTACAATGAGCAGTTCTTC
CAGNKYNEQFF
>.|TRBD2|16|TRBV7-2|TRBJ2-5
TGTGCCAGCAGCTTAGCGTCTCCGGCAGGGCGGGAGACCCACTACTTC
CASSLASPAGRETHYF
>.|.|15|TRBV11-1|TRBJ2-3
TGTGCCACCACTTTGCAGAGGGAGAGCACAGATACGCAGTATTTT
CATTLQRESTDTQYF
>.|TRBD2|15|TRBV29-1|TRBJ2-5
TGCAGCGTCCGGAATGGCGGGAGTTGGGCAGAGACCCAGTACTTC
CSVRNGGSWAETQYF
>few|TRBD1|15|TRBV7-9|TRBJ2-2
TGTGCCAGTAGCGCCGGGACAGGGATGACAGGGGAGCTGTTTTTT
CASSAGTGMTGELFF
>.|.|13|TRBV28|TRBJ1-1
TGTGCCAGCAGGTTGGGGCTGGTCATTGAAGCTTTCTTT
CASRLGLVIEAFF
>.|.|15|TRBV7-3|TRBJ2-7
TGTGCCAGCAGCTTAAGTTGGGGGGCGGAATACGAGCAGTACTTC
CASSLSWGAEYEQYF
>.|TRBD1|15|TRBV6-1|TRBJ2-2
TGTGCCAGGAGGACAGGGGGCGGAGGAGCCGGTGAACTGTTTTTT
CARRTGGGGAGELFF
>many|.|13|TRBV6-1|TRBJ2-3
TGTGCCATCACATCGGGCTACACAGATACGCAGTATTTT
CAITSGYTDTQYF
>.|TRBD1|12|TRBV30|TRBJ1-1
TGTGCCTGGAGTCCCCTGGACAGGGGAGCTTTCTTT
CAWSPLDRGAFF
>.|TRBD1|15|TRBV14|TRBJ2-7
TGTGCCAGTAGCTGCGACAGGGCTAGCTCCTACGAGCAGTACTTC
CASSCDRASSYEQYF
>.|.|17|TRBV11-1|TRBJ2-7
TGTGTCAGCAGCTTAGGGCCGGCGGGTGAAAGTTCCTGCGAGCACTACTTC
CVSSLGPAGESSCEHYF
>.|.|15|TRBV2|TRBJ2-2
TGTGCCAGCAGCTCGACAGTCTTGAACACCGGGGAGCTGTTTTTT
CASSSTVLNTGELFF
>.|.|15|TRBV11-2|TRBJ2-7
TGTGCCAGCAGCTTACGATGGACAATGGAAAATGAGCAGTACTTC
CASSLRWTMENEQYF
>many|.|16|TRBV28|TRBJ1-5
TGTGCCAGCAGTTATAGCCCCAATTTATCAAATCAGCCCCAGCATTTT
CASSYSPNLSNQPQHF
>.|TRBD1|15|TRBV30|TRBJ2-1
TGTGCCTGGAGCGCATGGACAGGCGGACTGGATGAGCACTTCTTC
CAWSAWTGGLDEHFF
>.|.|21|TRBV12-3/TRBV12-4|TRBJ2-6
TGCGCCAGCAGTCGGACCCGACTAGTCTCCGGTCGGGCCTCTGGGGCCAACGTCCTGACTTTC
CASSRTRLVSGRASGANVLTF
>.|TRBD2|13|TRBV29-1|TRBJ2-3
TGCAGCGCCCAGCGGGGGGACACAGATATGCAGTATTTT
CSAQRGDTDMQYF
>many|.|14|TRBV4-2|TRBJ2-7
TGTGCCAGCAGCCAAGAGTCGCAGGGCGGCGAGCAGTACTTC
CASSQESQGGEQYF
>.|.|18|TRBV5-5|TRBJ1-6
TGTGCCGGCACCCTACGGGACAAGACGAGCTCCTATAATTCACCCTTCCACTTT
CAGTLRDKTSSYNSPFHF
>.|.|18|TRBV11-2|TRBJ2-5
TGTGCCAGCAGCCCAAGCTCAATCCATGATACTGGGCGGGAGACCCAGTACTTC
CASSPSSIHDTGRETQYF
>.|.|13|TRBV30|TRBJ2-7
TGTGCTCGGAGTGGAGGCAGGGCCTACGAGCAGTACTTC
CARSGGRAYEQYF
>medium-sized|.|14|TRBV12-3/TRBV12-4|TRBJ2-5
TGTGCCAGCAGTCCCGCCGGGGTTGAAGAGACCCAGTACTTC
CASSPAGVEETQYF
>.|.|14|TRBV11-2|TRBJ1-5
TGTGCCAGCGGCTTAATAGGGTTGGGACAACTCCAGCATTTT
CASGLIGLGQLQHF
>.|.|16|TRBV6-5|TRBJ2-2
TGTGACAGCACTTACGGGTCGACAGCGAACACCGGGGAGCTGTTTTTT
CDSTYGSTANTGELFF
>.|.|14|TRBV6-2/TRBV6-3|TRBJ1-1
TGTACCAGCAAGGACAGTGAGTGGTACGCTGAAGCTTTCTTT
CTSKDSEWYAEAFF
>.|.|14|TRBV11-2|TRBJ2-1
TGTGCCAGCAGTACTTGCGAGTTCTACAATGGGCAGTTCTTC
CASSTCEFYNGQFF
>.|.|11|TRBV29-1|TRBJ2-7
TGCAGTGTTCTTTGGGCCTCAGAGCAGTACTTC
CSVLWASEQYF
>few|.|17|TRBV4-3|TRBJ1-4
TGCACCAGCAGCCAAGACCTCGCGGGGGGCGGGTTCGAAAAACTGATTTTT
CTSSQDLAGGGFEKLIF
>.|.|11|TRBV7-8|TRBJ2-3
TGTGCCAGCAGCTCCTCCTTTGGGCACTATTTT
CASSSSFGHYF
>.|TRBD2|14|TRBV29-1|TRBJ2-1
TGCAGTGTTGATCGAGCGGGACTCTACAATGAGCAGTTCTTC
CSVDRAGLYNEQFF
>.|.|14|TRBV6-1|TRBJ2-7
TGTGCCAGCAGATCCTGGACAAAACTATACGAGCAGTACTTC
CASRSWTKLYEQYF
>medium-sized|.|15|TRBV4-3|TRBJ2-7
TGCGCCAGCAGCCAAGGTCGGGACTTCGGCCACGAGCAGTACTTC
CASSQGRDFGHEQYF
>.|TRBD2|17|TRBV4-1|TRBJ2-7
TGCGCCAGCAACCAAGAAAGGACTAGCGGGAGTATCTACGAGAAGTACTTC
CASNQERTSGSIYEKYF
>.|TRBD2|18|TRBV4-2|TRBJ2-7
TGTGCCAGCAGTGGAAAACCGGGACTAGCGGGAGGGCCACACGAGCAGTACTTC
CASSGKPGLAGGPHEQYF
>.|.|15|TRBV9|TRBJ1-5
TGTGCCAGCAGCGCCAGACAGGAGTCCAATCAGCCTCAGCATTTT
CASSARQESNQPQHF